These 7 T cell receptor beta chains were sequenced from one sample in a study of T cell responses to AZD1222 COVID-19 vaccine. The protocol was immunoSEQ multiplex PCR, while the TCRdb copy is restricted to in-frame clones and leaves out a portion. The sample lists about 150,000 clones, around 88% occurring once. The input for sequencing was peripheral blood, taken on day 0 of MenACWY control vaccination. The receptors come from an adult in good health.

The chain carries TRBV5-1 and TRBJ1-2, with a possible D match to TRBD1 (5 bases). V lost 0 bases and J 8 bases, leaving 17 bases between the germline ends. Germline values: CDR1 SGHRS, CDR2 YFSETQ. The CDR3 covers 15 residues. The CDR3 nucleotides are TGCGCCAGCAGCTTGGGAGGTTCGGGGGAGCGGGGCTACACCTTC. Protein product: CASSLGGSGERGYTF. Drawing the rest from reference TRBV5-1 and TRBJ1-2, the complete variable domain is KAGVTQTPRYLIKTRGQQVTLSCSPISGHRSVSWYQQTPGQGLQFLFEYFSETQRNKGNFPGRFSGRQFSNSRSEMNVSTLELGDSALYLCASSLGGSGERGYTFGSGTRLTVV.

The J gene is TRBJ1-2, the V gene TRBV12-3 or TRBV12-4; no reliable D call. Trimming left V 7 bases short and J 4 bases short, with 13 bases between. CDR3 length equals 13 residues. In nucleotides, the CDR3 is TGTGCCAGCATGGACGAGGGTTCCTATGGCTACACCTTC. Translation gives CASMDEGSYGYTF.

This clone has a single count. CDR3 bases: TGTGCCAGCAGCCAAGGGGGTATGCAGGACTATGGCTACACCTTC. It yields the protein CASSQGGMQDYGYTF. The chain uses TRBV3-1 (or the pseudogene TRBV3-2) and TRBJ1-2; D unresolved. The CDR3 runs to 15 residues. V lost 1 base and J 3 bases, leaving 12 bases between the germline ends. Germline lookup yields CDR1 LGHDT and CDR2 YNNKEL (reference sequence).

Details on this clone: Other DNA sequences in this sample translate to the same CDR3. This chain connects TRBV4-3 to TRBJ2-4; TRBD2 is a possible D gene (5 bases). Per germline, CDR1 LGHNA and CDR2 YSLEER. Deletions cut 0 bases from V and 4 bases from J, with 7 bases between. The CDR3 loop spans 14 amino acids. The CDR3 sequence is CASSQDRGKNIQYF. The CDR3 DNA reads TGCGCCAGCAGCCAAGATCGCGGGAAAAACATTCAGTACTTC.

Here the CDR3 reads CASSGDSNQPQHF. CDR3 sequence (DNA): TGTGCCAGCAGCGGCGATAGCAATCAGCCCCAGCATTTT. The chain links TRBV9 to TRBJ1-5; D uncertain. The CDR3 consists of 13 residues. Between the trimmed V and J ends, which lost 3 bases and 0 bases, there was a span of 4 bases. CDR1 and CDR2 from the germline V gene are SGDLS and YYNGEE.

The CDR3, as DNA: TGTGCCAGTAGCCCGGCGTGGGATGAGCAGTTCTTC. Encoded protein: CASSPAWDEQFF. This chain joins TRBV19 and TRBJ2-1, with unresolved D. This CDR3 is built from 12 residues. Trimming took off 6 bases at V and 8 bases at J, with 11 bases between the two ends. CDR1 is LNHDA and CDR2 is SQIVND in the germline V gene (reference sequence).

This clone appeared many times. J is TRBJ2-1 and V is TRBV7-9; TRBD2 matches at 7 bases. CDR3 size: 12 residues. The germline gives CDR1 SEHNR, CDR2 FQNEAQ (reference sequence). The V gene end was trimmed by 5 bases and the J gene end by 7 bases; junction bases not matched to a gene: 2. This chain's CDR3 is CASSQAGNEQFF. DNA for the CDR3: TGTGCCAGCAGCCAAGCGGGGAATGAGCAGTTCTTC.